Following are 22 T cell receptor beta chains from one sample sequenced in a study of regulatory T cells in long-lasting Graves disease. Arm-PCR of CDR3 regions and iRepertoire HTBI primers were used to build TCR beta libraries. TCRdb re-called the multiplex PCR reads with MiXCR, one entry per CDR3 protein. The sample has hundreds of thousands of distinct CDR3 sequences, 15% to 20% seen once. The time point was: newly diagnosed GD, antithyroid drugs for less than 3 months. Making the TCR library involved RNA that had been extracted from PBMCs. These same records also appear under a second study, on T cells in Graves' hyperthyroidism and ophthalmopathy.

The sample here was peripheral blood mononuclear cells (PBMCs), taken at new diagnosis, from a patient treated with antithyroid drugs. Receptor source: a man aged 40-49 years with Graves disease.

The sample holds many counts of this clonotype. The V call is TRBV18, the J call TRBJ2-3; 8 bases align to TRBD2. Trimming took 6 bases from V and 1 from J; bases not matched to a gene: 12. The germline V gene has CDR1 KGHSH and CDR2 LQKENI. This CDR3 comprises 17 residues. The CDR3 loop is CASSPSRGRGGTDTQYF. CDR3 nucleotides: TGTGCCAGCTCCCCCAGTCGTGGGCGGGGGGGCACAGATACGCAGTATTTT.

This clonotype was recorded at least ten times. The chain recombines TRBV11-1 with TRBJ1-1; no definite D call. Trimming left V 5 bases short and J 11 bases short, with 18 bases between. Looked up from germline, CDR1 is SGHAT and CDR2 is FQDESV (reference sequence). This CDR3 has 13 amino acids. CDR3 amino acids: CASSHTPQSGAFF. The CDR3 DNA reads TGTGCCAGCAGCCACACCCCCCAAAGTGGGGCTTTCTTT.

This clonotype was seen many times. This chain connects TRBV5-1 to TRBJ1-2; 8 nucleotides align to TRBD1. The ends lost 4 bases at V and 4 bases at J; junction bases unmatched: 6. Germline CDR1 SGHRS, CDR2 YFSETQ. The CDR3 has 14 amino acids. The CDR3 sequence is CASSTRTGSYGYTF. The CDR3 DNA is TGCGCCAGCAGCACCCGGACAGGGAGCTATGGCTACACCTTC. Variable domain in full (rest from reference TRBV5-1 and TRBJ1-2): KAGVTQTPRYLIKTRGQQVTLSCSPISGHRSVSWYQQTPGQGLQFLFEYFSETQRNKGNFPGRFSGRQFSNSRSEMNVSTLELGDSALYLCASSTRTGSYGYTFGSGTRLTVV.

Ten or more counts support this clonotype. V gene TRBV28 combines with J gene TRBJ2-7, with 9 bases lining up with TRBD1. Looked up from germline, CDR1 is MDHEN and CDR2 is SYDVKM. The CDR3 is made up of 13 amino acids. V was clipped by 6 bases and J by 7 bases; unmatched bases: 7. CDR3 sequence: CASSPGQGLEQYF. The CDR3 DNA is TGTGCCAGCAGCCCGGGACAGGGCCTAGAGCAGTACTTC.

Concerning this clonotype itself: This may come from a read error, since a much larger clone is one base off. The chain combines TRBV6-2 or TRBV6-3 with TRBJ2-1; 14 positions match TRBD2. The V segment lost 6 bases and the J segment 10 bases; nucleotides outside the gene matches: 11. Germline V gene data show CDR1 as MNHEY and CDR2 as SVGEGT. The CDR3 contains 16 residues. The CDR3 spells CASSVGQGLAGDEQFF. In DNA form, the CDR3 reads TGTGCCAGCAGCGTTGGCCAGGGACTAGCGGGGGACGAGCAGTTCTTC.

Many counts were recorded for this clonotype. The chain is built from TRBV29-1 and TRBJ1-1; weak D call: TRBD1 (5 bases). The germline CDR1 and CDR2 sequences are SQVTM and ANQGSEA. Trimming shortened V by 7 bases and J by 5 bases, and 11 bases separated the two germline ends. This CDR3 contains 11 residues. The CDR3 nucleotides are TGCAGCGGGGGGGGTCTGACTGAAGCTTTCTTT. Its protein is CSGGGLTEAFF.

This clonotype appeared many times. The J gene is TRBJ2-5, the V gene TRBV20-1; D might be TRBD2 (5 bases). Trimming removed 0 bases from V and 6 bases from J, with 11 bases in between. The CDR3 is 13 amino acids. Looked up from germline, CDR1 is DFQATT and CDR2 is SNEGSKA (reference sequence). CDR3 sequence: CSARDNGKKTQYF. The CDR3 region has the DNA TGCAGTGCTAGAGATAACGGGAAAAAGACCCAGTACTTC.

This clonotype occurred a few times. The chain carries TRBV7-3 and TRBJ2-2, with TRBD2 matching 9 bases. V was pared by 2 bases and J by 8 bases, with 9 bases of the junction left unmatched. The CDR3 length is 16 residues. Germline loops: CDR1 SGHTA, CDR2 FQGTGA. The CDR3, as DNA: TGTGCCAGCAGCTTAGGCGGGGGGGGGCCCCCGGGGGAGCTGTTTTTT. It codes for CASSLGGGGPPGELFF.

This clonotype appeared a few times. The V gene is TRBV20-1, the J gene TRBJ2-2; D gene uncertain. V was pared by 1 base and J by 3 bases, with 6 bases between. In germline, CDR1 is DFQATT, CDR2 SNEGSKA (reference sequence). The CDR3 runs 13 residues. The CDR3: CSARGLYTGELFF. The CDR3 DNA sequence: TGCAGTGCTAGAGGGTTATACACCGGGGAGCTGTTTTTT.

In its sample, this clonotype was seen many times. The chain recombines TRBV28 with TRBJ2-3; D remains unclear. V was pared by 3 bases and J by 3 bases, with 7 bases between. This CDR3 is built from 13 residues. Per the germline V gene, CDR1 is MDHEN and CDR2 is SYDVKM. The CDR3 DNA is TGTGCCAGCAGTTTGGCGGCGACAGATACGCAGTATTTT. It encodes CASSLAATDTQYF.

This clonotype was counted ten times or more. Here the CDR3 reads CASSVGTSGGAGELFF. CDR3 DNA: TGTGCCAGCAGCGTCGGGACTAGCGGGGGGGCCGGGGAGCTGTTTTTT. The rearrangement uses TRBV9 and TRBJ2-2; TRBD2 matches 16 bases. The V and J ends lost 2 bases and 6 bases, in that order; junction bases with no gene match: 1. Germline loops: CDR1 SGDLS, CDR2 YYNGEE. This CDR3 spans 16 amino acids.

This rearrangement joins TRBV6-5 to TRBJ1-5; 7 bases map to TRBD1. Germline CDR1 and CDR2: MNHEY and SVGAGI. This CDR3 has 13 residues. The V segment lost 4 bases and the J segment 9 bases; nucleotides outside the gene matches: 6. CDR3 sequence (DNA): TGTGCCAGCAGTTCGGGACAGATTGGGCCCCAGCATTTT. Its translation: CASSSGQIGPQHF.

This clonotype appeared many times. The chain links TRBV15 to TRBJ2-3; 14 nucleotides line up with TRBD2. CDR1 is LNHNV, CDR2 YYDKDF, per germline (reference sequence). The CDR3 has 17 amino acids. The V segment lost 3 bases and the J segment 2 bases; nucleotides outside the gene matches: 4. The CDR3 sequence: CATSSRLAGGSTDTQYF. In nucleotides, the CDR3 is TGTGCCACCAGCAGCAGACTAGCGGGGGGGTCCACAGATACGCAGTATTTT.

The table lists this clonotype with a few counts. The chain recombines TRBV4-1 with TRBJ2-2; 9 bases match TRBD1. CDR1 is MGHRA, CDR2 YSYEKL, per germline. The CDR3 is 15 amino acids. The trim removed 3 bases at V and 7 bases at J, leaving 6 bases unmatched. Here the CDR3 reads CASSQRTGAGGELFF. The CDR3 nucleotides read TGCGCCAGCAGCCAGAGGACAGGGGCCGGCGGGGAGCTGTTTTTT.

This clonotype was seen many times. The rearrangement uses TRBV20-1 and TRBJ2-5; D possibly corresponds to TRBD1 (5 bases). The CDR3 consists of 16 residues. Trimming stripped 2 bases from V and 5 bases from J, with 21 bases between. The germline V gene encodes CDR1 DFQATT and CDR2 SNEGSKA (reference sequence). The CDR3 reads CSARKTQASPGETQYF. CDR3 nucleotides: TGCAGTGCTAGAAAAACACAGGCCTCTCCCGGGGAGACCCAGTACTTC.

The chain uses TRBV20-1 and TRBJ2-1, with 10 bases that match TRBD2. The junction had 10 bases not matched to a gene; V was cut back by 7 bases and J by 4 bases. The CDR3 has 15 amino acids. CDR1 and CDR2 from the germline V gene are DFQATT and SNEGSKA (reference sequence). The CDR3 loop is CSVTSGGAGYNEQFF. In DNA, the CDR3 is TGCAGTGTTACCAGCGGGGGGGCGGGGTACAATGAGCAGTTCTTC.

This clonotype was seen a few times. The CDR3 DNA is TGTGCCAGCAGTGAATCAGGGAAAGAGACCCAGTACTTC. Translated, it gives CASSESGKETQYF. The V call is TRBV2, the J call TRBJ2-5, with a tentative D call TRBD1 (5 bases). The CDR3 runs 13 residues. Germline lookup yields CDR1 SNHLY and CDR2 FYNNEI. V was pared by 2 bases and J by 3 bases, with 7 bases between.

This clonotype has only a few counts. The junction does not match germline at one end; this may be a read error. J is TRBJ2-2 and V is TRBV3-1; D is possibly TRBD2 (7 bases). The length of the CDR3 is 14 residues. CDR1 is LGHDT, CDR2 YNNKEL, per germline (reference sequence). CDR3 nucleotide sequence: TGTGCCAGCAACCAAGGGGGGGCCGAAGGGGAGCTGTTTTTT. Translating gives CASNQGGAEGELFF.

This clonotype has at least ten counts. V is TRBV28 and J is TRBJ2-4, with a possible D match to TRBD1 (6 bases). CDR1 is MDHEN, CDR2 SYDVKM, per germline. V was shortened by 3 bases and J by 14 bases, with 17 bases between the two germline ends. The CDR3 covers 13 residues. The CDR3 is CASSLGVEDREYF. The CDR3 DNA sequence: TGTGCCAGCAGTTTGGGGGTTGAGGACAGAGAGTACTTC. The full variable domain, completed using reference TRBV28 and TRBJ2-4, is DVKVTQSSRYLVKRTGEKVFLECVQDMDHENMFWYRQDPGLGLRLIYFSYDVKMKEKGDIPEGYSVSREKKERFSLILESASTNQTSMYLCASSLGVEDREYFGAGTRLSVL.

This clonotype was seen many times. This chain links TRBV12-3 or TRBV12-4 with TRBJ2-1; 8 nucleotides match TRBD2. J was trimmed by 2 bases and V by 7 bases; bases with no gene match: 7. There are 15 residues in the CDR3. The CDR3 coding sequence is TGTGCCAGCATTCGTCCGGGGGGGCCCTACAATGAGCAGTTCTTC. Amino acid sequence: CASIRPGGPYNEQFF.

This clonotype appeared many times. The rearrangement links TRBV20-1 to TRBJ2-7; 9 bases agree with TRBD1. The CDR3 is 14 amino acids. The ends lost 5 bases at V and 1 base at J; junction bases unmatched: 6. Germline V gene sequence: CDR1 DFQATT, CDR2 SNEGSKA (reference sequence). The CDR3 DNA sequence: TGCAGTGCTCCTCCGACAGGGGGGTCCTACGAGCAGTACTTC. This gives the protein CSAPPTGGSYEQYF.

This clonotype was recorded at least ten times. The chain links TRBV20-1 to TRBJ1-6, with D unresolved. V was clipped by 6 bases and J by 9 bases, with 18 bases between them. The CDR3 consists of 14 residues. Germline V gene data show CDR1 as DFQATT and CDR2 as SNEGSKA (reference sequence). The CDR3 DNA sequence: TGCAGTGCGGGAGGGCGCGGGGAAACTTCACCCCTCCACTTT. The encoded protein is CSAGGRGETSPLHF.